The present TCR beta chain was sequenced within a study of Ad26.COV2.S vaccination and SARS-CoV-2 variants. This sample's treatment: some 20 received Ad26.COV2.S at low or high dose, single or two shots; about 5 received placebo; per-sample allocation not given. Sampling took place 63 days after the first vaccine or placebo injection. Findings and limits, study-wide: Breadth, reportedly substantial, characterized the spike-specific CD8+ and CD4+ T cell responses after vaccination.

TCRdb's copy holds only in-frame clones and misses some; the assay was immunoSEQ multiplex PCR. The data contain about 350,000 clones, 70% to 90% of them seen just once; the ten biggest clones take up about 10%. V shed 6 bases and J 6 bases; nucleotides not matched to a gene: 7. CDR1 is MNHEY and CDR2 is SVGAGI in the germline V gene. CDR3 length equals 14 residues. To note about this clone: Its antigen remains unknown.

Source: peripheral blood, taken in a trial of Ad26.COV2.S vaccine versus placebo. This receptor was obtained from a person aged 18 to 65 who received the Ad26.COV2.S COVID-19 vaccine or a placebo. This chain joins TRBV6-5 and TRBJ2-7, with 11 bases lining up with TRBD1. The CDR3 DNA reads as TGTGCCAGCAGGGCCCGGACAGGGGGCCTCGAGCAGTACTTC. This codes for CASRARTGGLEQYF.